Shown below are 22 T cell receptor beta chains from a single sample sequenced in a study of T-cell reconstitution after alpha-beta-depleted transplantation in children. TCRbeta library construction was performed incorporating unique molecular identifiers. One entry per CDR3 protein results from TCRdb running MiXCR on the PCR reads. This table has under 450,000 distinct CDR3 sequences, 13% appearing once. Sequences were derived from PBMCs, sampled from the stem cell graft. These TCRs come from a human donor who donated a stem cell graft to a child with Fanconi anemia.

This chain joins TRBV24-1 and TRBJ1-1, with D uncertain. This CDR3 contains 15 residues. The germline V gene has CDR1 KGHDR and CDR2 SFDVKD. V lost 5 bases to trimming and J lost 1 base, with 13 bases between them. The CDR3 reads CATSVADLSNTEAFF. CDR3 in DNA: TGTGCCACCAGTGTCGCCGACCTATCGAACACTGAAGCTTTCTTT.

The chain carries TRBV12-3 or TRBV12-4 and TRBJ1-1, with unresolved D. V dropped 6 bases and J dropped 8 bases, with 10 bases sitting between them. The CDR3 length is 11 residues. The CDR3 region has the DNA TGTGCCAGCAGCCATGCCAGGGAAGCTTTCTTT. Amino acid sequence: CASSHAREAFF.

In this sample, this clonotype turned up a few times. The chain has TRBV19 and TRBJ2-1; maybe TRBD1 (5 bases). The CDR3 is 14 amino acids. The germline CDR1 and CDR2 sequences are LNHDA and SQIVND (reference sequence). Between the trimmed V and J ends, which lost 5 bases and 6 bases, there was a span of 14 bases. CDR3 in DNA: TGTGCCAGTAGTGTGCAGGGTCTGATCAATGAGCAGTTCTTC. This encodes CASSVQGLINEQFF.

The chain has TRBV28 and TRBJ2-7; 10 nucleotides agree with TRBD2. The CDR3 has 12 amino acids. J lost 4 bases, V lost 7 bases, and 1 base had no gene match. Germline V gives CDR1 MDHEN, CDR2 SYDVKM. This chain's CDR3 is CASTLAGYEQYF. The CDR3 bases are TGTGCCAGCACACTAGCGGGATACGAGCAGTACTTC.

The chain carries TRBV5-1 and TRBJ2-3, with TRBD2 as a possible D gene (5 bases). The CDR3 has 17 amino acids. The V gene's germline CDR1 is SGHRS and CDR2 YFSETQ. V was pared by 0 bases and J by 4 bases, with 18 bases between. CDR3 DNA: TGCGCCAGCAGCTTGGCCAAATCCTCCGGGATCCCAGATACGCAGTATTTT. Amino acid sequence: CASSLAKSSGIPDTQYF.

Many counts were recorded for this clonotype. This chain's CDR3 is CASSHGGTSQYF. The CDR3 DNA reads TGTGCCAGCAGCCACGGGGGAACCTCGCAGTATTTT. The V gene is TRBV3-1, the J gene TRBJ2-3; a weak D match, TRBD2 (6 bases). Germline V gene sequence: CDR1 LGHDT, CDR2 YNNKEL (reference sequence). The CDR3 has 12 amino acids. V lost 3 bases, J lost 10 bases, and 11 bases lay in between.

This sequence joins TRBV12-3 or TRBV12-4 and TRBJ2-1; the match to TRBD1 covers 7 bases. Losses at the gene ends were 6 bases for V and 7 bases for J; bases not matched to a gene: 6. The CDR3 totals 13 residues. Written as DNA, the CDR3 is TGTGCCAGCAGGGGGACAGCTAGGAATGAGCAGTTCTTC. It specifies CASRGTARNEQFF.

The genes are TRBV6-5 and TRBJ1-1; D gene uncertain. With 0 bases removed from V and 5 bases from J, the gap between germline ends came to 16 bases. The germline V gene encodes CDR1 MNHEY and CDR2 SVGAGI. CDR3 length equals 16 residues. The CDR3 DNA follows: TGTGCCAGCAGTTACTCGACCGGCCTGGGGAGGACTGAAGCTTTCTTT. It is translated as CASSYSTGLGRTEAFF.

This clonotype has more than one count but fewer than ten. V is TRBV20-1 and J is TRBJ1-1; D remains ambiguous. The CDR3 is made up of 12 amino acids. The germline gives CDR1 DFQATT, CDR2 SNEGSKA (reference sequence). The V end was cut by 5 bases, the J end by 1 base, with 8 bases between. Here the CDR3 DNA reads TGCAGTGCTGGCCAGGCGAACACTGAAGCTTTCTTT. Translation: CSAGQANTEAFF.

A few counts support this clonotype. The chain couples TRBV24-1 to TRBJ2-3, with 7 bases fitting TRBD1. Germline assignment: CDR1 KGHDR and CDR2 SFDVKD. CDR3 length: 16 residues. V was clipped by 4 bases and J by 0 bases; unmatched bases: 6. CDR3 coding DNA: TGTGCCACCAGTGACGCGACAGGGTACAGCACAGATACGCAGTATTTT. Residues: CATSDATGYSTDTQYF.

This clonotype was observed a handful of times. The chain uses TRBV5-1 and TRBJ1-1, with D tentatively TRBD1 (5 bases). CDR1 SGHRS and CDR2 YFSETQ come from the germline V gene. Trimming cost V 4 bases and J 3 bases, with 16 bases left between them. The CDR3 has 15 residues. This CDR3 is CASSPGLLGDTEAFF. CDR3 nucleotide sequence: TGCGCCAGCAGCCCGGGACTCCTGGGGGACACTGAAGCTTTCTTT.

This clonotype was seen repeatedly, ten times or more. The chain uses TRBV6-1 and TRBJ2-2; D not resolved. In germline, CDR1 is MNHNS, CDR2 SASEGT. The CDR3 spans 13 residues. Deletions cut 6 bases from V and 1 base from J, with 6 bases between. The CDR3 here is CASSNWNTGELFF. The CDR3 nucleotides read TGTGCCAGCAGCAACTGGAACACCGGGGAGCTGTTTTTT.

This clonotype showed up just a few times. The rearrangement links TRBV15 to TRBJ2-1; TRBD2 matches at 7 bases. V lost 3 bases to trimming and J lost 4 bases; unmatched junction nucleotides: 15. The CDR3 covers 18 residues. CDR1 is LNHNV and CDR2 is YYDKDF in the germline V gene (reference sequence). The CDR3 nucleotides read TGTGCCACCAGCAGTGCTACTCTCCGGCGGGGGAGGTACAATGAGCAGTTCTTC. Translated, it gives CATSSATLRRGRYNEQFF.

This clonotype was seen many times. The chain is built from TRBV5-5 and TRBJ2-2, with no clear D. CDR1 and CDR2 from the germline V gene are SGHKS and YYEKEE (reference sequence). The ends were cut back, 2 bases at V and 0 bases at J, with 5 bases in the middle. CDR3 length equals 14 residues. This CDR3 is CASSFGANTGELFF. CDR3 in DNA: TGTGCCAGCAGCTTCGGTGCGAACACCGGGGAGCTGTTTTTT.

This clonotype has more than one count but fewer than ten. V is TRBV6-6 and J is TRBJ1-2; 7 positions agree with TRBD1. The V segment lost 4 bases and the J segment 5 bases; nucleotides outside the gene matches: 4. Germline CDR1 MNHNY, CDR2 SVGAGI (reference sequence). The CDR3 extends over 13 amino acids. The DNA of the CDR3 is TGTGCCAGCAGTTCCGGGACAGAGTATGGCTACACCTTC. As protein: CASSSGTEYGYTF.

This chain connects TRBV2 to TRBJ2-2; no clear D gene. Trimming stripped 6 bases from V and 6 bases from J, with 8 bases between. In germline, CDR1 is SNHLY, CDR2 FYNNEI. CDR3 length equals 12 residues. The CDR3 coding sequence is TGTGCCAGCAGGGTGTTTGCCGGGGAGCTGTTTTTT. Translating it yields CASRVFAGELFF.

The rearrangement joins TRBV12-3 or TRBV12-4 to TRBJ2-7; 11 nucleotides match TRBD1. The CDR3 runs to 17 residues. Unmatched junction bases numbered 18, after V lost 5 bases and J lost 9 bases. Written as DNA, the CDR3 is TGTGCCAGCAGTACCTACCGGACAGGGGGCAGAGGGTTGGTGCAGTACTTC. The encoded protein is CASSTYRTGGRGLVQYF.

This clonotype has a count of ten or more. This chain connects TRBV7-2 to TRBJ2-1; D not resolved. Trimming cost V 5 bases and J 5 bases, with 13 bases left between them. CDR1 is SGHTA and CDR2 is FQGNSA in the germline V gene. There are 14 residues in the CDR3. The DNA for the CDR3 is TGTGCCAGCAGCCCCCTCCTTCAGGACAATGAGCAGTTCTTC. Its protein is CASSPLLQDNEQFF.

The J gene is TRBJ2-1, the V gene TRBV7-9; either TRBD1 or TRBD2 may fit D (5 bases each). CDR3 length: 16 residues. Trimming left V 3 bases short and J 1 base short, with 13 bases between. Germline CDR1 SEHNR, CDR2 FQNEAQ (reference sequence). In DNA, the CDR3 is TGTGCCAGCAGCTTGGATTCGAGGGGTTCCTACAATGAGCAGTTCTTC. This sequence encodes CASSLDSRGSYNEQFF.

This clonotype was detected ten times or more. V usage is TRBV12-3 or TRBV12-4 and J usage is TRBJ2-5; 7 bases line up with TRBD1. The CDR3 loop spans 14 amino acids. V was clipped by 4 bases and J by 5 bases; unmatched bases: 7. The CDR3 loop reads CASSYDRVSETQYF. CDR3 DNA: TGTGCCAGCAGTTACGACAGGGTTAGCGAGACCCAGTACTTC.

CDR3: CASSLDQGFRYNEQFF. The CDR3 region has the DNA TGTGCCAGCAGCTTAGACCAGGGTTTTAGGTACAATGAGCAGTTCTTC. The chain employs TRBV7-6 and TRBJ2-1; weak D call: TRBD1 (5 bases). V was trimmed by 1 base and J by 4 bases, leaving 14 bases between them. CDR1 and CDR2 (germline): SGHVS, FNYEAQ. The CDR3 has 16 amino acids.

This clonotype was counted between two and nine times. The chain carries TRBV28 and TRBJ2-3; a weak D match, TRBD2 (6 bases). Germline-derived CDR1 and CDR2 are MDHEN and SYDVKM. Trimming removed 2 bases at V and 4 bases at J, with 13 bases between. The CDR3 is 15 residues long. The CDR3 sequence: CASSLGTWGADTQYF. The CDR3 region has the DNA TGTGCCAGCAGTTTAGGAACTTGGGGGGCAGATACGCAGTATTTT.